This record looks at one T cell receptor beta chain sequence and its context. It has no known antigen specificity. Within one base of it there is no much larger clone, and no base qualities were kept. The CDR3 regions of human TCRbeta chains were analyzed by immunosequencing. Regarding the original processing steps: TCRs in the repertoires were compared against a reference library of SARS-CoV-2-specific TCRs that had been generated with the MIRA antigen-specificity platform. Breadth was defined as the fraction of unique TCRs that were SARS-CoV-2-associated. Depth was defined as the fraction of total T cells that were SARS-CoV-2-associated. Each spike-specific TCR was assigned to its reactive spike region and to a CD4 or CD8 class using the MIRA data. Log10-transformed breadth and depth values were compared by one-way ANOVA with Sidak's multiple comparisons tests. Drawn from immuneACCESS, this table holds only the in-frame rearrangements with V and J called that TCRdb kept. Clones are partly lost; checked studies trace under half to an unresolved V gene and leave the rest unexplained. For V, J and clone size, that table is used; D and trimming come from the DNA. This sample gives approximately 130,000 clones in total; 90% of them show up just once. In total, the top ten clones hold approximately 7.9% of the sample.

This sample was included in a study of T cell responses to AZD1222 COVID-19 vaccine (dated by TCRdb to the early 2020s). The study in broad terms: AZD1222 recipients whose second dose came at about 4 weeks and those whose second dose came at about 12 weeks were combined into one group, since spike-specific TCR depth and breadth did not differ between the two schedules. A total of around 240 trial participants underwent TCR sequencing, of whom around 210 had received two doses of AZD1222 and 26 had received two doses of the MenACWY control vaccine. Enrollment into the trials was organized by age into subgroups of 18-55, 56-69 and 70-plus years, and those subgroups contained roughly 150, 30 and 60 TCR-sequenced participants, respectively.

Overall study outcomes, separate from this receptor: Spike-specific TCR breadth and depth rose significantly after two AZD1222 doses compared with day 0 and with MenACWY recipients. Only five or six AZD1222 recipients were SARS-CoV-2 seropositive at baseline, limiting conclusions about previously exposed vaccinees. Vaccine-associated CD4 TCRs spanned the whole spike protein, with dominant responses in regions 160-218 and 743-854. The 56-69-year group was small, and its depth increase did not reach significance, likely because of low power. Because no day 14 peak-response samples were available, the repertoires could be characterized only after the peak T cell response. Nearly half of unique spike-specific TCRs reportedly recognized epitopes outside regions mutated in the B.1.351 and B.1.1.7 variants. Participants were mostly white British, with more females than males. The authors suggested clonal diversity may have been underestimated.

In light of the paper, this sample's time point label describes: baseline before first vaccination. Samples from vaccinated people were obtained from the UK trials COV001 and COV002, which included a single-blind randomized controlled phase 2/3 trial of AZD1222 (ChAdOx1 nCoV-19) in healthy adults. For TCRbeta chain sequencing, PBMC samples from trial participants were taken at day 0 and at day 28 after the second dose. The specimen comprised peripheral blood, sampled on day 0 of AZD1222 vaccination. The source of this sequence is an adult in good health.

The sequenced DNA is TGTGCCAGTGTCACCGGGAGCCGCCTTAGGGAGCAGTTCTTC. The encoded protein is CASVTGSRLREQFF. In this chain, TRBV28 is recombined with TRBJ2-1; 6 matching bases give a weak D call of TRBD2. Spanning cysteine to phenylalanine, the CDR3 consists of 14 amino acids. Only the CDR3 DNA stays, 42 bases, in frame from base 1. Deletion took 9 bases off V and 10 bases off J, with a span of 22 bases between the germline ends. The germline V gene yields MDHEN for CDR1 and SYDVKM for CDR2.